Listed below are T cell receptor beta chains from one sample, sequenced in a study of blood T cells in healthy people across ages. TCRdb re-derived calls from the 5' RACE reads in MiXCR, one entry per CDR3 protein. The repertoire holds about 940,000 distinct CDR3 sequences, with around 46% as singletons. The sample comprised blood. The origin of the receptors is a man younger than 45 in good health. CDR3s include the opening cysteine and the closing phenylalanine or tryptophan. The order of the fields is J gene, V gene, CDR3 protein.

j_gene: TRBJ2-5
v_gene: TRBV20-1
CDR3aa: CSPIQGNEQYF

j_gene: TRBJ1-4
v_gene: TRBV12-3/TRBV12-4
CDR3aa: CASRPDSEKLFF

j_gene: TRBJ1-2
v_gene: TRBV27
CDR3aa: CTSSLSGGFYGYTF

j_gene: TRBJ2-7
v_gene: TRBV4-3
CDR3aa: CASSHATGNEQYF

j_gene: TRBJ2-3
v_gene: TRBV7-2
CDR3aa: CASSTGLGSTLPLQYF

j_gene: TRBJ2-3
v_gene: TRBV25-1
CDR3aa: CASSDQEATDTQYF

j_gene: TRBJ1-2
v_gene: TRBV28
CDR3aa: CASSSLQGPYGYTF

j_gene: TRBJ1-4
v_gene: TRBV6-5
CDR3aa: CASSYSRPNEKLFF

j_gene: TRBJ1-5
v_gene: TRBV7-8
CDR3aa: CASSLGTGWNNQPRHF

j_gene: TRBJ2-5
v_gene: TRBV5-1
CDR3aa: CASSLYDGETQYF

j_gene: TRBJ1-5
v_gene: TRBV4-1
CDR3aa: CASSQDQGYNSNQPQHF

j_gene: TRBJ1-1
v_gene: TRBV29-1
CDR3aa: CSVIDTRPEAFF

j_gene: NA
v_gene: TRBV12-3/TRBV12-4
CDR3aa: CTSSLGQRSSSYNEQYF

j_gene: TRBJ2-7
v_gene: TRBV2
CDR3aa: CASSMGGQVSEQYF

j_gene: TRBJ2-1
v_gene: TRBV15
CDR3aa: CATSRDILAQFF

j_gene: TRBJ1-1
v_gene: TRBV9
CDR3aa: CASTSRGNTEAFF

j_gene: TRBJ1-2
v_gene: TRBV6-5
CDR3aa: CASSYSENPTLNYGYTF

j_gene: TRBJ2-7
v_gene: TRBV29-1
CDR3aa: CSVATRFPRSNLYEQYF

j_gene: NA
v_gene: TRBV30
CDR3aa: CAWSVLIYEQYF

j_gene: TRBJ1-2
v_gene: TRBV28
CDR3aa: CASTLYRESYGYTF

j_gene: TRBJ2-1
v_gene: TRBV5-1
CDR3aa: CASSPKLGNNEQFF

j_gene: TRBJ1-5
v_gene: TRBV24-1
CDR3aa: CATGDSNQPQHF

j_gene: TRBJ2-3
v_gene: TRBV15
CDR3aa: CATSRLSPDTQYF

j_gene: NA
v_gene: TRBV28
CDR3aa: CASSGLGAGVDEQYF

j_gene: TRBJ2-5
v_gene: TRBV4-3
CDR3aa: CASSHLGAKEQYF

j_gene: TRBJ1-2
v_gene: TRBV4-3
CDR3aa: CASSQDRVYGYTF

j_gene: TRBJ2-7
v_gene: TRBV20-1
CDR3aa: CSGVGQFRTSGNEQYF

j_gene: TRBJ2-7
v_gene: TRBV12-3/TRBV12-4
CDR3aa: CASSSRQGTAYEQYF

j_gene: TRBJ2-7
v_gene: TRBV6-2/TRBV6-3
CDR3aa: CASSYYQGAYEQYF

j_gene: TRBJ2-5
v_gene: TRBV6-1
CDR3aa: CASSESRLARETQYF

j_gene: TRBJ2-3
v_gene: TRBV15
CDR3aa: CATSRERTSGGAPDTQYF

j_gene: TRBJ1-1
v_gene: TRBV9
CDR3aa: CASSVEGIQGEAFF

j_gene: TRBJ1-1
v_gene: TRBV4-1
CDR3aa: CASSPDWTGSMNTEAFF

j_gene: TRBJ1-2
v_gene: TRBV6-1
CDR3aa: CASTEGRGGYTF

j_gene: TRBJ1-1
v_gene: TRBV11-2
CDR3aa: CASSTLPRGVGREAFF

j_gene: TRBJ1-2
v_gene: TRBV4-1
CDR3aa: CASSPMEQGGYGYTF

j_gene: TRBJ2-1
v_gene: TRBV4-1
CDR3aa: CASSQLSLLYNEQFF

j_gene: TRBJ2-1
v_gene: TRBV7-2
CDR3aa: CASSSAQEQFF

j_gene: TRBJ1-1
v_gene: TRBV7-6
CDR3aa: CASSLGGKSEAFF

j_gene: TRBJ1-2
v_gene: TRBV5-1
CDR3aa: CASSPYRTDYGYTF

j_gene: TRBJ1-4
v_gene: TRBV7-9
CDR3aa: CASSPSRGAPEKLFF

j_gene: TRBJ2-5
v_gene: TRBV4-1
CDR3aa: CASSQEGRNQETQYF

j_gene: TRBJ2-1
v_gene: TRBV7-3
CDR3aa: CASSWNAGSYNEQFF

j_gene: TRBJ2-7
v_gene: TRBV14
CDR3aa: CASSRWTGGIEQYF

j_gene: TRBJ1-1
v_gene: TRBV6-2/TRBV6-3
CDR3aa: CASSSVRTEAFF

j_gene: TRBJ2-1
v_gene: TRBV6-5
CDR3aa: CASSAGTSGKNEQFF

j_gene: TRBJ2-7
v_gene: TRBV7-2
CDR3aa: CASSLGAGKIGYEQYF

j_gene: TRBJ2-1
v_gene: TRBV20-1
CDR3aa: CSAVGTSGGQYNEQFF

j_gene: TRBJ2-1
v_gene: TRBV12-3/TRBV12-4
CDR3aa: CAAASGGWYEQFF

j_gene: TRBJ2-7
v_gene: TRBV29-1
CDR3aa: CSVRTDSYEQYF

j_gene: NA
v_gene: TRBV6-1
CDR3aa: CASSEGQGVVETQYF

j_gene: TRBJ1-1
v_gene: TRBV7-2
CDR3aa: CASSLFHSGTTEAFF

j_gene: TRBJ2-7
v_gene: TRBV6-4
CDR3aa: CASSDSILRYEQYF

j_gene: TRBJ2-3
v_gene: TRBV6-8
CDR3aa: CASSSFVRGRKIYTDTQYF